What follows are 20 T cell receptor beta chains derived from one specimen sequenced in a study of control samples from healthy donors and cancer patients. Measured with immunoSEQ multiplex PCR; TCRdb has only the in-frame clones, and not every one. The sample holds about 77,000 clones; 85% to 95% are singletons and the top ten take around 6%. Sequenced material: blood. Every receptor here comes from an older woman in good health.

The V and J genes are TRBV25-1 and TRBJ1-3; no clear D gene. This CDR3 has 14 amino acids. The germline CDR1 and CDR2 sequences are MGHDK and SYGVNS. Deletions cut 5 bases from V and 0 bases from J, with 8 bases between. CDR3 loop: CASSPESSGNTIYF. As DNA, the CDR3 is TGTGCCAGCAGTCCTGAGAGCTCTGGAAACACCATATATTTT. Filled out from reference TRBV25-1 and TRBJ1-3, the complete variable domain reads EADIYQTPRYLVIGTGKKITLECSQTMGHDKMYWYQQDPGMELHLIHYSYGVNSTEKGDLSSESTVSRIRTEHFPLTLESARPSHTSQYLCASSPESSGNTIYFGEGSWLTVV.

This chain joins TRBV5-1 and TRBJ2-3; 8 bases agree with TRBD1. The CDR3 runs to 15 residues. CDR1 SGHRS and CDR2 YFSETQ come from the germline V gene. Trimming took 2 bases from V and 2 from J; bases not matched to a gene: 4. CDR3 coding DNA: TGCGCCAGCAGCTTTCGACAGGGGTACACAGATACGCAGTATTTT. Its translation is CASSFRQGYTDTQYF.

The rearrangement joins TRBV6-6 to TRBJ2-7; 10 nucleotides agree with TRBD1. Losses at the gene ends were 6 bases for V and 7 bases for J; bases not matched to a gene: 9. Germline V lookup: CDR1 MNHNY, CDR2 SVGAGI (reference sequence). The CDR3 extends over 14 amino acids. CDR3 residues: CASRAGQGLLEQYF. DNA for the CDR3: TGTGCCAGCAGGGCGGGACAGGGGCTTTTGGAGCAGTACTTC.

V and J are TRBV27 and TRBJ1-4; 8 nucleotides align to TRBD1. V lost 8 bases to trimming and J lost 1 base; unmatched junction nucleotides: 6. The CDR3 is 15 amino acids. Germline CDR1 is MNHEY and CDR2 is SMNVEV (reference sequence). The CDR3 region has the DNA TGTGCCAGCGCCGACAGGGGCGGAACTAATGAAAAACTGTTTTTT. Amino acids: CASADRGGTNEKLFF.

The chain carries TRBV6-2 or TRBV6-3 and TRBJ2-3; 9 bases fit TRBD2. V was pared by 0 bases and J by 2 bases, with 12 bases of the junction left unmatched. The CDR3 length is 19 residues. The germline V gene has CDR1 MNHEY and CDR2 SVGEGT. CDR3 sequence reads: CASSYSGTSWGTFTDTQYF. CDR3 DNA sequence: TGTGCCAGCAGTTACTCAGGGACTAGCTGGGGCACCTTCACAGATACGCAGTATTTT.

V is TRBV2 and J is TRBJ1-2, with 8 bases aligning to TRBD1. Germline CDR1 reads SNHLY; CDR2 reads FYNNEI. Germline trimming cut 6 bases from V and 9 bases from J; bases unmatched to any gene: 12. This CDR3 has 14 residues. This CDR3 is CASRDGTGRVRYTF. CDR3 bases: TGTGCCAGCAGGGATGGGACAGGAAGAGTTCGCTACACCTTC.

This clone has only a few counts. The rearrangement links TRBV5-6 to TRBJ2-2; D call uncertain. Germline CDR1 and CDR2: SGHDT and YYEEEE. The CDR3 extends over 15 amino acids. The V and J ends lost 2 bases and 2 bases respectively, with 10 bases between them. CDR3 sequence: CASSFDEFNTGELFF. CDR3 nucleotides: TGTGCCAGCAGCTTCGACGAGTTTAACACCGGGGAGCTGTTTTTT.

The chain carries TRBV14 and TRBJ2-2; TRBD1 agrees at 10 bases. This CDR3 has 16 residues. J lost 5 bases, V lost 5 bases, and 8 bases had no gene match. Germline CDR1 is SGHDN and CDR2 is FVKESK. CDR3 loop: CASSERDRGRTGELFF. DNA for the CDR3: TGTGCCAGCAGCGAGAGAGACAGGGGGCGTACCGGGGAGCTGTTTTTT. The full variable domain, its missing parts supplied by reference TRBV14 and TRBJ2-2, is EAGVTQFPSHSVIEKGQTVTLRCDPISGHDNLYWYRRVMGKEIKFLLHFVKESKQDESGMPNNRFLAERTGGTYSTLKVQPAELEDSGVYFCASSERDRGRTGELFFGEGSRLTVL.

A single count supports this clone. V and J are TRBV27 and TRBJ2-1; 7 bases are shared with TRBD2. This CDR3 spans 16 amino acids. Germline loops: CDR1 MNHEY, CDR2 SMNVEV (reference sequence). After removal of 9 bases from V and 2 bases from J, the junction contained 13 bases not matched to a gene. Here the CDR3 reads CASSPYLAETYNEQFF. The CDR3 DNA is TGTGCCAGTAGTCCCTATCTAGCGGAAACCTACAATGAGCAGTTCTTC.

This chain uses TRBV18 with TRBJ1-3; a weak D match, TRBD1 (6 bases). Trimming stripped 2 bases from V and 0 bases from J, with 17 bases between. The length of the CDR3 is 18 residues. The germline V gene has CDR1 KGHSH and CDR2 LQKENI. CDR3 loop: CASSPDGLGGDSGNTIYF. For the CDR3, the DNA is TGTGCCAGCTCACCAGACGGATTAGGGGGAGACTCTGGAAACACCATATATTTT.

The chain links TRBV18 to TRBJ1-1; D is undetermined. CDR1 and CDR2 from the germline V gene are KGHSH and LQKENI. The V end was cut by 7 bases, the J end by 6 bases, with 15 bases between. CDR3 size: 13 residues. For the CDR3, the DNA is TGTGCCAGCTGTGGGCGTGCGCCCGCTGAAGCTTTCTTT. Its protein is CASCGRAPAEAFF.

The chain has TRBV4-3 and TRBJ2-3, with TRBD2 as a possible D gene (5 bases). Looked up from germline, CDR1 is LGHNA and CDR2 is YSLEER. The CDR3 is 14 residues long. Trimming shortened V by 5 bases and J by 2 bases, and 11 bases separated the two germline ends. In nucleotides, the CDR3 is TGCGCCAGCAGCGCCCAGGACTCCACAGATACGCAGTATTTT. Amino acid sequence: CASSAQDSTDTQYF.

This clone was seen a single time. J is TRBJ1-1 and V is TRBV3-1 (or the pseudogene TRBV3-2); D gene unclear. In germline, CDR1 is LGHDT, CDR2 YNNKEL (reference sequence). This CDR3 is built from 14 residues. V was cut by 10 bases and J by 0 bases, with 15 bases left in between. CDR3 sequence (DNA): TGTGCCACTTCGGGCACGGGGATGAACACTGAAGCTTTCTTT. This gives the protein CATSGTGMNTEAFF.

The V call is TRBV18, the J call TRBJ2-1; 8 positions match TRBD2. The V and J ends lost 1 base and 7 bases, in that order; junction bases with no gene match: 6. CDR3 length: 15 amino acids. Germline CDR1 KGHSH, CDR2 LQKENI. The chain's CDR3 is CASSPRRGRINEQFF. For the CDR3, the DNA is TGTGCCAGCTCACCACGTCGCGGGAGGATAAATGAGCAGTTCTTC.

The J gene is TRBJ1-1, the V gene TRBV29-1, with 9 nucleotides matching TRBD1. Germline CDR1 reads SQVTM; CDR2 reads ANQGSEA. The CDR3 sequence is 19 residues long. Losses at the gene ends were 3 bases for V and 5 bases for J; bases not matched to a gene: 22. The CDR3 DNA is TGCAGCGTTGATTACCTTAAACAGGGGGCGCGGATCGAGCGAACTGAAGCTTTCTTT. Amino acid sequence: CSVDYLKQGARIERTEAFF.

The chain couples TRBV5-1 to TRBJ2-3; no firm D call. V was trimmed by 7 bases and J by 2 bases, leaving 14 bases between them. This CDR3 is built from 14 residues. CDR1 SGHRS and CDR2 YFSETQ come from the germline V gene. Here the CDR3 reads CASRLIPLTDTQYF. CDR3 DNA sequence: TGCGCCAGCCGCCTTATCCCGCTCACAGATACGCAGTATTTT.

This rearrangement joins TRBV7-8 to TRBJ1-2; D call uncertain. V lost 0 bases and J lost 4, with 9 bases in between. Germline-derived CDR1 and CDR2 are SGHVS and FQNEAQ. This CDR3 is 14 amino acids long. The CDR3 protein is CASSLAPNRYGYTF. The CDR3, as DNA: TGTGCCAGCAGCTTAGCACCAAACCGCTATGGCTACACCTTC. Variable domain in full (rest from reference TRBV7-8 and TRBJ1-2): GAGVSQSPRYKVAKRGQDVALRCDPISGHVSLFWYQQALGQGPEFLTYFQNEAQLDKSGLPSDRFFAERPEGSVSTLKIQRTQQEDSAVYLCASSLAPNRYGYTFGSGTRLTVV.

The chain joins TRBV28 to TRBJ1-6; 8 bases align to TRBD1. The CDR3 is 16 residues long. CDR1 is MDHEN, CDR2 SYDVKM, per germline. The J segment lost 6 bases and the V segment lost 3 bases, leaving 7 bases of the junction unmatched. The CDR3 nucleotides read TGTGCCAGCAGTTTGTTTCCGGGACAGGTTAATTCACCCCTCCACTTT. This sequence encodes CASSLFPGQVNSPLHF.

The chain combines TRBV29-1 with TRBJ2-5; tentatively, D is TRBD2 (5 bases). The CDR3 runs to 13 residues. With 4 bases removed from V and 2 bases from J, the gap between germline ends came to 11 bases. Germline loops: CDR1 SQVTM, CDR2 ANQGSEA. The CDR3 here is CSVGERGQETQYF. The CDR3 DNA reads TGCAGCGTTGGTGAACGCGGGCAAGAGACCCAGTACTTC.

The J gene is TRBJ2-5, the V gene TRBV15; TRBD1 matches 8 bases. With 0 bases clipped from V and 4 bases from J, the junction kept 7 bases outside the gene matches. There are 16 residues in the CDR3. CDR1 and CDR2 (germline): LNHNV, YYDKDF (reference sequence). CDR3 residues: CATSREIGTGTETQYF. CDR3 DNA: TGTGCCACCAGCAGAGAAATAGGGACAGGCACAGAGACCCAGTACTTC.